The 25 T cell receptor beta chains given below trace back to one sample, sequenced in a study of glioma-infiltrating T cells. Amplification of TCR alpha and beta CDR3 regions from RNA used iRepertoire nested multiplex PCR. TCRdb re-derived calls from the multiplex PCR reads in MiXCR, one entry per CDR3 protein. In the table there are about 140,000 distinct CDR3 sequences, around 42% of which are singletons. The sample taken for sequencing was glioma tissue, nonneoplastic brain tissue, or PBMCs (not recorded which). The source is a human donor with low-grade glioma or glioblastoma, undergoing nonglioma brain surgery, or in good health (not recorded which).

The chain links TRBV6-1 to TRBJ2-1; D uncertain. V was cut by 1 base and J by 10 bases, with 8 bases left in between. The CDR3 covers 12 residues. Germline values: CDR1 MNHNS, CDR2 SASEGT. Here the CDR3 DNA reads TGTGCCAGCAGTGAAGAGTCCGTGGAGCAGTTCTTC. It translates to CASSEESVEQFF.

The V gene is TRBV4-3, the J gene TRBJ1-2, with D uncertain. Germline V lookup: CDR1 LGHNA, CDR2 YSLEER. V dropped 0 bases and J dropped 7 bases, with 9 bases sitting between them. The CDR3 extends over 13 amino acids. In nucleotides, the CDR3 is TGCGCCAGCAGCCAAGATCGAGGGTCTGGCTACACCTTC. Amino acid sequence: CASSQDRGSGYTF.

The chain has TRBV12-3 or TRBV12-4 and TRBJ1-1; D is uncertain. The CDR3 sequence is 13 residues long. Trimming shortened V by 3 bases and J by 5 bases, and 10 bases separated the two germline ends. In nucleotides, the CDR3 is TGTGCCAGCAGTTTTAGTGAAAGTACTGAAGCTTTCTTT. Translating gives CASSFSESTEAFF.

J is TRBJ1-2 and V is TRBV6-6; TRBD1 matches at 7 bases. J was trimmed by 7 bases and V by 6 bases; bases with no gene match: 5. Germline V gives CDR1 MNHNY, CDR2 SVGAGI (reference sequence). This CDR3 comprises 12 residues. The chain's CDR3 is CASSPSGGGYTF. In DNA, the CDR3 is TGTGCCAGCAGCCCCTCAGGGGGTGGCTACACCTTC.

This clonotype was detected a few times. CDR3 region: CASSPGTGGNNEQFF. Written as DNA, the CDR3 is TGTGCCAGCAGCCCCGGGACAGGTGGGAACAATGAGCAGTTCTTC. The genes are TRBV27 and TRBJ2-1, with 8 bases identical to TRBD1. The CDR3 totals 15 residues. The germline V gene encodes CDR1 MNHEY and CDR2 SMNVEV (reference sequence). The J segment lost 5 bases and the V segment lost 6 bases, leaving 9 bases of the junction unmatched.

This clonotype showed up just once. Since a much larger clone is just one base distant, this may be a read error. The V and J genes are TRBV7-8 and TRBJ2-3, with TRBD2 identical over 7 bases. Germline V CDR1 and CDR2: SGHVS, FQNEAQ. There are 14 residues in the CDR3. CDR3: CANSWTSRADTQYF. CDR3 nucleotides: TGTGCCAACAGCTGGACTAGTCGGGCAGATACGCAGTATTTT.

Only a few counts were recorded for this clonotype. The chain is built from TRBV7-9 and TRBJ2-1; 14 bases are shared with TRBD2. V shed 2 bases and J 7 bases; nucleotides not matched to a gene: 7. Germline lookup yields CDR1 SEHNR and CDR2 FQNEAQ (reference sequence). CDR3 size: 17 residues. As DNA, the CDR3 is TGTGCCAGCAGCTTAACCGGGACTAGCGGGAGTCGGAATGAGCAGTTCTTC. Translation: CASSLTGTSGSRNEQFF. The full variable domain, with the rest looked up from reference TRBV7-9 and TRBJ2-1, is DTGVSQNPRHKITKRGQNVTFRCDPISEHNRLYWYRQTLGQGPEFLTYFQNEAQLEKSRLLSDRFSAERPKGSFSTLEIQRTEQGDSAMYLCASSLTGTSGSRNEQFFGPGTRLTVL.

The genes are TRBV20-1 and TRBJ2-1, with 7 bases identical to TRBD2. Per germline, CDR1 DFQATT and CDR2 SNEGSKA (reference sequence). The V gene end was trimmed by 6 bases and the J gene end by 5 bases; junction bases not matched to a gene: 4. The CDR3 spans 12 residues. The CDR3 spells CSAALADNEQFF. The CDR3 DNA reads as TGCAGTGCAGCCCTAGCGGACAATGAGCAGTTCTTC.

About this clonotype itself: A much larger clone sits a single nucleotide away, making a read error possible. This sequence joins TRBV20-1 and TRBJ2-7, with D tentatively TRBD1 (6 bases). Per germline, CDR1 DFQATT and CDR2 SNEGSKA (reference sequence). There are 12 residues in the CDR3. The V gene lost 3 bases and the J gene lost 8 bases, with 14 bases spanning the gap. Here the CDR3 DNA reads TGCAGTGCTAGCCTACAGGGAAACAAGCAGTACTTC. It is translated as CSASLQGNKQYF.

This clonotype came up many times. The CDR3 reads CASSYSGQAYQPQHF. Written as DNA, the CDR3 is TGTGCCAGCAGTTACTCTGGACAGGCCTATCAGCCCCAGCATTTT. The chain employs TRBV6-2 or TRBV6-3 and TRBJ1-5, with 7 bases that match TRBD1. Germline values: CDR1 MNHEY, CDR2 SVGEGT. After removal of 0 bases from V and 5 bases from J, the junction contained 4 bases not matched to a gene. CDR3 length: 15 amino acids.

Only a few counts were recorded for this clonotype. The J gene is TRBJ2-3, the V gene TRBV20-1, with 13 bases identical to TRBD2. There are 14 residues in the CDR3. Germline V gene data show CDR1 as DFQATT and CDR2 as SNEGSKA (reference sequence). V gave up 5 bases and J gave up 6 bases; unmatched junction bases: 5. In DNA, the CDR3 is TGCAGTGCTCGGACTAGCGGGAGAGGGGATACGCAGTATTTT. Encoded protein: CSARTSGRGDTQYF.

J is TRBJ1-1 and V is TRBV6-1; D not certain. This CDR3 contains 14 residues. The ends were cut back, 6 bases at V and 1 base at J, with 12 bases in the middle. The V gene's germline CDR1 is MNHNS and CDR2 SASEGT. Here the CDR3 reads CASSPVERNTEAFF. The CDR3 nucleotides read TGTGCCAGCAGCCCCGTTGAGCGGAACACTGAAGCTTTCTTT.

For this clonotype: A read error may account for a junction end that differs from germline. The rearrangement links TRBV7-9 to TRBJ2-1; TRBD2 agrees at 10 bases. Germline CDR1 is SEHNR and CDR2 is FQNEAQ (reference sequence). The CDR3 sequence is 14 residues long. Written as DNA, the CDR3 is TGCGCCAGCAGCTCAGTAGCGGGGGGTCAAGAGCAGTTCTTC. This codes for CASSSVAGGQEQFF. The variable domain in full, with the rest retrieved from reference TRBV7-9 and TRBJ2-1, is DTGVSQNPRHKITKRGQNVTFRCDPISEHNRLYWYRQTLGQGPEFLTYFQNEAQLEKSRLLSDRFSAERPKGSFSTLEIQRTEQGDSAMYLCASSSVAGGQEQFFGPGTRLTVL.

About this clonotype: A read error may be the cause here, since a much bigger clone is one base away. V gene TRBV6-2 or TRBV6-3 combines with J gene TRBJ2-7, with D unclear. V lost 8 bases to trimming and J lost 3 bases, with 14 bases between them. CDR3 length: 13 residues. The germline V gene has CDR1 MNHEY and CDR2 SVGEGT. The CDR3 DNA sequence: TGTGCCAGCGGAACAGCCCAACTCTACGAGCAGTACTTC. Its translation is CASGTAQLYEQYF.

The rearrangement uses TRBV6-6 and TRBJ2-1; TRBD2 aligns across 10 bases. This CDR3 spans 15 amino acids. Germline CDR1 reads MNHNY; CDR2 reads SVGAGI (reference sequence). Losses at the gene ends were 5 bases for V and 5 bases for J; bases not matched to a gene: 6. CDR3 in DNA: TGTGCCAGCAGTGTTCTAGCGGGGGTTGACAATGAGCAGTTCTTC. This codes for CASSVLAGVDNEQFF.

This clonotype appeared once. This rearrangement joins TRBV19 to TRBJ1-5; D not resolved. CDR3 length: 15 residues. Per germline, CDR1 LNHDA and CDR2 SQIVND (reference sequence). V lost 5 bases and J lost 0, with 11 bases in between. The CDR3 is CASSSSTNSNQPQHF. The CDR3 DNA sequence: TGTGCCAGTAGTTCTTCCACCAATAGCAATCAGCCCCAGCATTTT.

The chain combines TRBV30 with TRBJ1-3, with unresolved D. Trimming stripped 5 bases from V and 3 bases from J, with 14 bases between. Germline CDR1 is GTSNPN and CDR2 is SVGIG (reference sequence). The CDR3 runs to 14 residues. CDR3 amino acids: CAWELERGGNTIYF. CDR3 bases: TGTGCCTGGGAACTGGAGAGAGGTGGAAACACCATATATTTT.

The chain recombines TRBV7-9 with TRBJ1-1; 9 nucleotides agree with TRBD1. This CDR3 is built from 15 residues. The ends lost 5 bases at V and 0 bases at J; junction bases unmatched: 4. Germline V CDR1 and CDR2: SEHNR, FQNEAQ (reference sequence). The CDR3 region has the DNA TGTGCCAGCAGCCTACAGGGGGCAATGAACACTGAAGCTTTCTTT. As protein: CASSLQGAMNTEAFF.

With respect to this clonotype: The germline gene is not matched at one end of the junction; a read error may be the cause. The chain joins TRBV6-2 or TRBV6-3 to TRBJ2-6, with D unclear. The CDR3 covers 16 residues. The germline V gene has CDR1 MNHEY and CDR2 SVGEGT. Here the CDR3 reads CASSYLQTSGDNVLTF. As DNA, the CDR3 is TGTGCCAGCAGTTATTTACAGACCTCTGGGGACAACGTCCTGACTTTC.

The rearrangement links TRBV7-2 to TRBJ1-6, with 8 bases that match TRBD1. CDR3 length: 14 amino acids. V was pared by 6 bases and J by 7 bases, with 5 bases of the junction left unmatched. Germline V gene sequence: CDR1 SGHTA, CDR2 FQGNSA. The CDR3 region is CASSSTGVNSPLHF. CDR3 nucleotide sequence: TGTGCCAGCAGTTCGACAGGGGTCAATTCACCCCTCCACTTT.

This clonotype was detected a few times. The chain employs TRBV6-1 and TRBJ1-2; D ambiguous. CDR3 length: 13 amino acids. In germline, CDR1 is MNHNS, CDR2 SASEGT. Between the trimmed V and J ends, which lost 5 bases and 4 bases, there was a span of 11 bases. Written as DNA, the CDR3 is TGTGCCAGCAGTTTAGGCGGACGCTATGGCTACACCTTC. It yields the protein CASSLGGRYGYTF.

This chain uses TRBV3-1 with TRBJ1-2, with 9 nucleotides matching TRBD1. The CDR3 totals 18 residues. J gave up 4 bases and V 0 bases, and 12 bases lay outside the gene matches. Per germline, CDR1 LGHDT and CDR2 YNNKEL (reference sequence). CDR3 sequence: CASSQEGTGPRYSYGYTF. The CDR3 coding sequence is TGTGCCAGCAGCCAAGAGGGGACAGGGCCACGATACAGCTATGGCTACACCTTC.

This clonotype was counted between two and nine times. A much larger clone lies a single base off, so this may be a read error. The chain uses TRBV27 and TRBJ1-1, with D tentatively TRBD1 (5 bases). The length of the CDR3 is 11 residues. Germline assignment: CDR1 MNHEY and CDR2 SMNVEV (reference sequence). Trimming stripped 10 bases from V and 8 bases from J, with 14 bases between. This CDR3 is CANSGTKEAFF. The CDR3 DNA follows: TGTGCCAACAGCGGGACGAAGGAAGCTTTCTTT.

This clonotype was seen a handful of times. This chain links TRBV5-1 with TRBJ2-5; D unclear. CDR1 SGHRS and CDR2 YFSETQ come from the germline V gene. V was pared by 2 bases and J by 1 base, with 12 bases between. The CDR3 contains 15 residues. The CDR3 DNA reads as TGCGCCAGCAGCTTTACGTCGGATCGCCAAGAGACCCAGTACTTC. Protein sequence: CASSFTSDRQETQYF.

This rearrangement joins TRBV19 to TRBJ1-2; a weak D match, TRBD1 (5 bases). CDR1 and CDR2 (germline): LNHDA, SQIVND (reference sequence). The CDR3 has 14 amino acids. V gave up 5 bases and J gave up 3 bases, with 13 bases separating them. CDR3 sequence: CASSRDRGDYGYTF. In DNA, the CDR3 is TGTGCCAGTAGTCGTGATAGAGGGGACTATGGCTACACCTTC. The complete variable domain, with remaining parts taken from reference TRBV19 and TRBJ1-2, reads DGGITQSPKYLFRKEGQNVTLSCEQNLNHDAMYWYRQDPGQGLRLIYYSQIVNDFQKGDIAEGYSVSREKKESFPLTVTSAQKNPTAFYLCASSRDRGDYGYTFGSGTRLTVV.